The 5 T cell receptor beta chains given below trace back to one sample, sequenced in a study of memory CD8 T cells in hepatitis C reinfection. Only in-frame clones appear in the TCRdb table, and some are missing; sequencing was by immunoSEQ multiplex PCR. The listing records under 70 clones. As for time point: pre-reinfection, 55 to 20 weeks before reinfection detection. Sorted cells were sequenced directly ex vivo without any in vitro expansion. The sequencing input was HCV tetramer-positive CD8+ T cells sorted from blood. The receptors here all came from a man aged 35 to 55 with hepatitis C virus infection.

This clone appeared a single time. The chain is built from TRBV5-1 and TRBJ2-7; 8 nucleotides agree with TRBD2. Germline V gene lookup returns CDR1 SGHRS and CDR2 YFSETQ. Trimming at V came to 4 bases and at J to 2 bases, leaving 14 bases not matched to a gene. The CDR3 extends over 17 amino acids. In DNA form, the CDR3 reads TGCGCCAGCAGCCTAGACCCCTCACTAGCGGTGACCTACGAGCAGTACTTC. It encodes CASSLDPSLAVTYEQYF.

J is TRBJ2-2 and V is TRBV27; the match to TRBD2 covers 7 bases. Germline trimming cut 1 base from V and 2 bases from J; bases unmatched to any gene: 4. This CDR3 comprises 16 residues. CDR1 and CDR2 from the germline V gene are MNHEY and SMNVEV (reference sequence). As DNA, the CDR3 is TGTGCCAGCAGTTTATATGGCGGGAGTAACACCGGGGAGCTGTTTTTT. Translated, it gives CASSLYGGSNTGELFF.

V usage is TRBV21-1 and J usage is TRBJ2-7; the table's D gene call, TRBD1, was not cross checked with the DNA. TRBV21-1 is reported as a pseudogene. The CDR3 is made up of 19 amino acids. Written as DNA, the CDR3 is TGTGCCAGCAGCAAAGTGGAGACGAGGACAGGGGCGTGCTCCTACGAGCAGTACTTC. Protein product: CASSKVETRTGACSYEQYF.

The gene calls are TRBV27 and TRBJ2-7; D unresolved. CDR1 is MNHEY and CDR2 is SMNVEV in the germline V gene (reference sequence). Between the trimmed V and J ends, which lost 3 bases and 2 bases, there was a span of 8 bases. The CDR3 totals 13 residues. CDR3 bases: TGTGCCAGCAGTTTGGGCTGGACCTACGAGCAGTACTTC. Translated, it gives CASSLGWTYEQYF.

The CDR3 is CASSDAYNEKLFF. The CDR3 DNA follows: TGCGCCAGCAGTGACGCGTATAATGAAAAACTGTTTTTT. The J gene is TRBJ1-4, the V gene TRBV10-2; D remains unclear. Trimming pared 3 bases from V and 4 bases from J, leaving 6 bases between. The CDR3 length is 13 residues. Germline-derived CDR1 and CDR2 are WSHSY and SAAADI.